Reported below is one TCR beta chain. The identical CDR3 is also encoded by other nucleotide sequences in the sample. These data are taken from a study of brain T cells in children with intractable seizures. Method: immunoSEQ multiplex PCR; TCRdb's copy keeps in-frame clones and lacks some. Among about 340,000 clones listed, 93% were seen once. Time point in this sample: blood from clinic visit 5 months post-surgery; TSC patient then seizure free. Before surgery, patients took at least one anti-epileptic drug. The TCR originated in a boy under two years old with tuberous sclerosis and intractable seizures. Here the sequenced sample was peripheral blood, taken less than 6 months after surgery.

Here the CDR3 reads CASSLSWGSNQPQHF. In DNA, the CDR3 is TGTGCCAGCAGTTTATCGTGGGGGAGCAATCAGCCCCAGCATTTT. J is TRBJ1-5 and V is TRBV27, with TRBD1 as a possible D gene (5 bases). The V and J ends lost 0 bases and 1 base respectively, with 7 bases between them. Germline-derived CDR1 and CDR2 are MNHEY and SMNVEV (reference sequence). This CDR3 has 15 amino acids.